Listed below are T cell receptor beta chains from one sample, sequenced in a study of cytomegalovirus exposure and HLA in healthy donors. Only in-frame clones appear in the TCRdb table, and some are missing; sequencing was by immunoSEQ multiplex PCR. The data show about 110,000 clones, with 10% to 15% seen just once and 16% held by the top ten. The sample consisted of PBMCs. All receptors derive from a man aged 35 to 55 in good health and CMV-seropositive. Both conserved end residues are part of each CDR3. Each record gives: CDR3 DNA, CDR3 protein, J gene, clone size, V gene, D gene. D genes are given only for firm matches. Some rows mark clone size as missing; the rest say once, few, many or name a class of expanded clone.

DNA: TGTGCCAGCAGACTCCAACTAGCGGGGACCTACGAGCAGTACTTC
CDR3: CASRLQLAGTYEQYF
J: TRBJ2-7
size: few
V: TRBV11-2
D: TRBD2

DNA: TGCGCCAGCAGCTTGATCCCGGGGGACACTGAAGCTTTCTTT
CDR3: CASSLIPGDTEAFF
J: TRBJ1-1
size: -
V: TRBV5-1
D: -

DNA: TGCGCCAGCAGCTTGGAGGCGGGACCCCGATCCTACGAGCAGTACTTC
CDR3: CASSLEAGPRSYEQYF
J: TRBJ2-7
size: -
V: TRBV5-1
D: -

DNA: TGTGCCAGCTTTACAACAAGCTACGAGCAGTACTTC
CDR3: CASFTTSYEQYF
J: TRBJ2-7
size: -
V: TRBV6-5
D: -

DNA: TGCGCCAGCAGCTTACTTCAGCGGGAGGGCCACAATGAGCAGTTCTTC
CDR3: CASSLLQREGHNEQFF
J: TRBJ2-1
size: -
V: TRBV5-1
D: TRBD2

DNA: TGTGCCAGCACATTCCTAGCGATCCAAGAGACCCAGTACTTC
CDR3: CASTFLAIQETQYF
J: TRBJ2-5
size: few
V: TRBV2
D: -

DNA: TGTGCCAGCAGCTTAGGATTGGGGGCAAACTATGGCTACACCTTC
CDR3: CASSLGLGANYGYTF
J: TRBJ1-2
size: -
V: TRBV7-8
D: -

DNA: TGTGCCAGCAGCTTGGCCGGGGGGGAGCAGTACTTC
CDR3: CASSLAGGEQYF
J: TRBJ2-7
size: few
V: TRBV5-4
D: TRBD2

DNA: TGTGCCAGCAGCACAGGGGGTGATGGCAATCAGCCCCAGCATTTT
CDR3: CASSTGGDGNQPQHF
J: TRBJ1-5
size: -
V: TRBV28
D: TRBD1

DNA: TGCGCCAGCAGCGTCTCGACAGGGGACAATCAGCCCCAGCATTTT
CDR3: CASSVSTGDNQPQHF
J: TRBJ1-5
size: -
V: TRBV5-1
D: TRBD1

DNA: TGCAGCGTTGGACAGGGTACTAACACTGAAGCTTTCTTT
CDR3: CSVGQGTNTEAFF
J: TRBJ1-1
size: many
V: TRBV29-1
D: TRBD1

DNA: TGTGCCAGCGTATCCAACCAGATGAACACTGAAGCTTTCTTT
CDR3: CASVSNQMNTEAFF
J: TRBJ1-1
size: -
V: TRBV27
D: -

DNA: TGTGCCAGCAGTCCCTCAGGGGGGTTGAACACTGAAGCTTTCTTT
CDR3: CASSPSGGLNTEAFF
J: TRBJ1-1
size: few
V: TRBV6-6
D: TRBD1

DNA: TGTGCCAGCAGCTTACTAGCGGGAGGTCGAGGGACCCAGTACTTC
CDR3: CASSLLAGGRGTQYF
J: TRBJ2-5
size: few
V: TRBV11-2
D: TRBD2

DNA: TGCGCCAGCAGCCAAGATCGGGCGGGAGTGAGGGAGACCCAGTACTTC
CDR3: CASSQDRAGVRETQYF
J: TRBJ2-5
size: -
V: TRBV4-3
D: TRBD2

DNA: TGTGCCAGCAGTTACTGGACTAGCGGTTCCTACGAGCAGTACTTC
CDR3: CASSYWTSGSYEQYF
J: TRBJ2-7
size: -
V: TRBV6-8
D: TRBD2